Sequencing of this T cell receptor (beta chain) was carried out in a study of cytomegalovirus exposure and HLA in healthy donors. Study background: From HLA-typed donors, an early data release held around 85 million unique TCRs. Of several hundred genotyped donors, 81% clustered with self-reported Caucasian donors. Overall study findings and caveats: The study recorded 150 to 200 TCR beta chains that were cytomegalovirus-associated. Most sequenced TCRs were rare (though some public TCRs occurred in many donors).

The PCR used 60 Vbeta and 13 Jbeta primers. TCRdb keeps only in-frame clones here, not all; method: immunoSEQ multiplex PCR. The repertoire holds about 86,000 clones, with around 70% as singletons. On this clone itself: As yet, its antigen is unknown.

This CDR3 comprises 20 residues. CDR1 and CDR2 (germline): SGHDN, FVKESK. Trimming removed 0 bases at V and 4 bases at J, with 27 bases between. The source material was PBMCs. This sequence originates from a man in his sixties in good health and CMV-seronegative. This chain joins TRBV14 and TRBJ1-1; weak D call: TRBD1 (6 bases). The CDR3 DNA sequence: TGTGCCAGCAGCCAAGATCCGTTAGACAGGCGCCGGTGGGGTGGCACTGAAGCTTTCTTT. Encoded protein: CASSQDPLDRRRWGGTEAFF. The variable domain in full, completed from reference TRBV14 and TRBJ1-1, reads EAGVTQFPSHSVIEKGQTVTLRCDPISGHDNLYWYRRVMGKEIKFLLHFVKESKQDESGMPNNRFLAERTGGTYSTLKVQPAELEDSGVYFCASSQDPLDRRRWGGTEAFFGQGTRLTVV.